This entry lists 16 T cell receptor beta chains sequenced from one sample in a study of blood T cells in healthy people across ages. For the second PCR, which ran for about 6 to 11 cycles, a sample-barcoded 5' primer and a J-beta primer mix were used. TCRdb re-derived calls from the 5' RACE reads in MiXCR, one entry per CDR3 protein. The sample includes more than 600,000 distinct CDR3 sequences, 25% of them seen just once. This sample also appeared in a second study, on T cells of mothers and their children.

The sample was blood. These receptors originate from a boy aged 5 to 17 in good health.

This rearrangement joins TRBV20-1 to TRBJ2-5; 7 bases agree with TRBD2. The CDR3 totals 15 residues. CDR1 and CDR2 (germline): DFQATT, SNEGSKA (reference sequence). V trimming: 2 bases; J trimming: 1 base; junction bases outside the gene matches: 7. CDR3 sequence: CSARNSGGSQETQYF. CDR3 coding DNA: TGCAGTGCTAGAAATTCGGGGGGAAGCCAAGAGACCCAGTACTTC.

The chain couples TRBV7-9 to TRBJ2-3; no firm D call. V was shortened by 3 bases and J by 2 bases, with 18 bases between the two germline ends. Per the germline V gene, CDR1 is SEHNR and CDR2 is FQNEAQ (reference sequence). The CDR3 runs 17 residues. The CDR3 DNA reads as TGTGCCAGCAGCTTCTACCGTCCGTCAGTAGACACAGATACGCAGTATTTT. Residues: CASSFYRPSVDTDTQYF.

This sequence joins TRBV7-2 and TRBJ2-3; 15 bases line up with TRBD2. CDR3 size: 18 residues. J gave up 4 bases and V 2 bases, and 7 bases lay outside the gene matches. Germline V gene lookup returns CDR1 SGHTA and CDR2 FQGNSA. The CDR3 coding sequence is TGTGCCAGCAGCTTACTCGGACTAGCGGGGGGGCCATCAGATACGCAGTATTTT. Its translation: CASSLLGLAGGPSDTQYF.

The sample holds a few counts of this clonotype. The V call is TRBV11-2, the J call TRBJ1-4; D not certain. The ends were cut back, 4 bases at V and 8 bases at J, with 14 bases in the middle. The length of the CDR3 is 14 residues. Germline V gene sequence: CDR1 SGHAT, CDR2 FQNNGV. The CDR3: CASSYEYEGEKLFF. Written as DNA, the CDR3 is TGTGCCAGCAGCTATGAATATGAAGGGGAAAAACTGTTTTTT. Drawing the rest from reference TRBV11-2 and TRBJ1-4, the complete variable domain is EAGVAQSPRYKIIEKRQSVAFWCNPISGHATLYWYQQILGQGPKLLIQFQNNGVVDDSQLPKDRFSAERLKGVDSTLKIQPAKLEDSAVYLCASSYEYEGEKLFFGSGTQLSVL.

This clonotype was found many times. The chain is built from TRBV5-1 and TRBJ2-5; D is possibly TRBD2 (5 bases). The CDR3 extends over 15 amino acids. CDR1 is SGHRS, CDR2 YFSETQ, per germline. V lost 0 bases and J 0 bases, leaving 9 bases between the germline ends. This chain's CDR3 is CASSLEGGYQETQYF. Written as DNA, the CDR3 is TGCGCCAGCAGCTTGGAAGGCGGGTACCAAGAGACCCAGTACTTC. Complete variable domain (other parts from reference TRBV5-1 and TRBJ2-5): KAGVTQTPRYLIKTRGQQVTLSCSPISGHRSVSWYQQTPGQGLQFLFEYFSETQRNKGNFPGRFSGRQFSNSRSEMNVSTLELGDSALYLCASSLEGGYQETQYFGPGTRLLVL.

This clonotype occurred a few times. The chain uses TRBV3-1 and TRBJ1-1; D unclear. The length of the CDR3 is 12 residues. Per the germline V gene, CDR1 is LGHDT and CDR2 is YNNKEL (reference sequence). V was pared by 6 bases and J by 4 bases, with 9 bases between. The CDR3 nucleotides are TGTGCCAGCAGACACGGTACCACTGAAGCTTTCTTT. Amino acid sequence: CASRHGTTEAFF.

This chain links TRBV20-1 with TRBJ2-7; 10 bases match TRBD2. CDR1 is DFQATT, CDR2 SNEGSKA, per germline (reference sequence). The CDR3 extends over 13 amino acids. Trimming cost V 6 bases and J 7 bases; bases outside gene matches: 9. CDR3 nucleotides: TGCAGTGCCCCTAGCGGGGGCCATGAGGAGCAGTACTTC. It yields the protein CSAPSGGHEEQYF.

The chain joins TRBV9 to TRBJ2-2; D is unclear. The CDR3 has 16 residues. V lost 7 bases to trimming and J lost 4 bases, with 20 bases between them. Germline assignment: CDR1 SGDLS and CDR2 YYNGEE. The CDR3 protein is CASSDSAEHITGELFF. The DNA for the CDR3 is TGTGCCAGCTCGGATTCGGCAGAGCACATCACCGGGGAGCTGTTTTTT.

This clonotype was observed a handful of times. The chain recombines TRBV12-3 or TRBV12-4 with TRBJ1-2; D may be TRBD1 (6 bases). The V end was cut by 6 bases, the J end by 4 bases, with 12 bases between. The CDR3 consists of 13 residues. The CDR3 loop reads CASSPQGFYGYTF. In DNA form, the CDR3 reads TGTGCCAGCAGCCCACAGGGTTTCTATGGCTACACCTTC.

This clonotype has a handful of counts. This chain connects TRBV29-1 to TRBJ2-1; 7 nucleotides match TRBD2. V lost 7 bases, J lost 7 bases, and 13 bases stayed unmatched. The CDR3 covers 14 residues. Germline V CDR1 and CDR2: SQVTM, ANQGSEA. DNA for the CDR3: TGCAGCGCCCCCCGGGGGGATCGAGGAAATGAGCAGTTCTTC. It encodes CSAPRGDRGNEQFF.

This clonotype was counted once. The CDR3 DNA reads TGTGCCAGCAGCGTGGACAGGGGGTTTGGTGAAGCTTTCTTT. Its translation: CASSVDRGFGEAFF. The genes are TRBV9 and TRBJ1-1; 10 nucleotides line up with TRBD1. Germline V gene sequence: CDR1 SGDLS, CDR2 YYNGEE. V lost 2 bases and J lost 7; bases outside the gene matches: 5. The CDR3 sequence is 14 residues long. Looking up the rest from reference TRBV9 and TRBJ1-1 gives the full variable domain: DSGVTQTPKHLITATGQRVTLRCSPRSGDLSVYWYQQSLDQGLQFLIQYYNGEERAKGNILERFSAQQFPDLHSELNLSSLELGDSALYFCASSVDRGFGEAFFGQGTRLTVV.

This clonotype has a handful of counts. The CDR3 here is CASGPPRGMNTEAFF. Here the CDR3 DNA reads TGTGCTAGTGGCCCGCCTCGTGGAATGAACACTGAAGCTTTCTTT. The chain joins TRBV12-5 to TRBJ1-1, with D unclear. This CDR3 is 15 amino acids long. CDR1 is LGHNT and CDR2 is FRNRAP in the germline V gene. Trimming cost V 6 bases and J 0 bases, with 14 bases left between them.

The V call is TRBV29-1, the J call TRBJ2-7; no definite D call. The CDR3 runs 14 residues. V gave up 6 bases and J gave up 4 bases, with 19 bases separating them. Germline-derived CDR1 and CDR2 are SQVTM and ANQGSEA. CDR3 DNA sequence: TGCAGCGTAATGACTTACCACGAAGTTTACGAGCAGTACTTC. Residues: CSVMTYHEVYEQYF.

This clonotype was counted between two and nine times. The rearrangement uses TRBV28 and TRBJ2-1; TRBD1 aligns across 7 bases. Germline CDR1 and CDR2: MDHEN and SYDVKM. V lost 2 bases, J lost 7 bases, and 11 bases stayed unmatched. The CDR3 contains 16 residues. The CDR3 is CASSLPDRVKINEQFF. In nucleotides, the CDR3 is TGTGCCAGCAGTTTACCTGACAGGGTTAAGATTAATGAGCAGTTCTTC.

This clonotype was observed a handful of times. The chain uses TRBV19 and TRBJ2-5, with D perhaps matching TRBD1 or TRBD2 (5 bases each). The germline CDR1 and CDR2 sequences are LNHDA and SQIVND (reference sequence). Between the trimmed V and J ends, which lost 1 base and 5 bases, there was a span of 8 bases. CDR3 length: 13 amino acids. The DNA of the CDR3 is TGTGCCAGTAGTATAGGAGGGGACGAGACCCAGTACTTC. Residues: CASSIGGDETQYF. Combining the CDR3 with reference TRBV19 and TRBJ2-5 gives the whole variable domain DGGITQSPKYLFRKEGQNVTLSCEQNLNHDAMYWYRQDPGQGLRLIYYSQIVNDFQKGDIAEGYSVSREKKESFPLTVTSAQKNPTAFYLCASSIGGDETQYFGPGTRLLVL.

This chain joins TRBV28 and TRBJ2-3, with TRBD2 matching 8 bases. From germline, CDR1 is MDHEN and CDR2 SYDVKM. The CDR3 sequence is 16 residues long. Unmatched junction bases numbered 9, after V lost 5 bases and J lost 2 bases. The CDR3 coding sequence is TGTGCCAGCAGTCGTGCGCGGGGGGCCCTCACAGATACGCAGTATTTT. Translated: CASSRARGALTDTQYF.